Below are 27 T cell receptor beta chains sequenced from a single sample in a study of T cell responses to AZD1222 COVID-19 vaccine. Sequenced by immunoSEQ multiplex PCR; TCRdb stores in-frame clones only, minus some. The profile shows about 120,000 clones, around nine tenths of them singletons. Sequencing used peripheral blood, obtained on day 0 of AZD1222 vaccination. The receptors stem from an adult in good health.

The chain joins TRBV6-5 to TRBJ2-5, with D possibly being TRBD1 (7 bases). CDR3 length: 13 amino acids. V lost 6 bases and J lost 5, with 13 bases in between. Germline loops: CDR1 MNHEY, CDR2 SVGAGI. The CDR3 DNA reads as TGTGCCAGCAGGGAGGGGGCACGGGAGACCCAGTACTTC. Protein product: CASREGARETQYF.

This clone has a single count. The chain joins TRBV11-2 to TRBJ1-1; the D is unclear. Trimming stripped 3 bases from V and 1 base from J, with 12 bases between. CDR3 length: 15 residues. Germline V lookup: CDR1 SGHAT, CDR2 FQNNGV. The CDR3 spells CASSFSGRENTEAFF. For the CDR3, the DNA is TGTGCCAGCAGCTTCTCAGGACGGGAGAACACTGAAGCTTTCTTT.

The chain combines TRBV2 with TRBJ1-1; D is possibly TRBD1 (5 bases). V was shortened by 2 bases and J by 7 bases, with 11 bases between the two germline ends. CDR3 size: 13 residues. CDR1 and CDR2 (germline): SNHLY, FYNNEI. The CDR3 spells CASSELGTLEAFF. As DNA, the CDR3 is TGTGCCAGCAGTGAACTGGGGACGCTTGAAGCTTTCTTT.

The chain uses TRBV12-3 or TRBV12-4 and TRBJ1-4; D unresolved. V was pared by 7 bases and J by 5 bases, with 11 bases between. The CDR3 covers 13 residues. CDR3 sequence: CASTRGLNEKLFF. In DNA, the CDR3 is TGTGCCAGCACCCGGGGTTTAAATGAAAAACTGTTTTTT.

The CDR3 here is CASSPRGMNTEAFF. CDR3 nucleotides: TGTGCCAGCTCACCAAGGGGGATGAACACTGAAGCTTTCTTT. This chain connects TRBV18 to TRBJ1-1; weak D call: TRBD1 (6 bases). The CDR3 loop spans 14 amino acids. With 2 bases removed from V and 0 bases from J, the gap between germline ends came to 7 bases. The V gene's germline CDR1 is KGHSH and CDR2 LQKENI. Full variable domain (missing parts from reference TRBV18 and TRBJ1-1): NAGVMQNPRHLVRRRGQEARLRCSPMKGHSHVYWYRQLPEEGLKFMVYLQKENIIDESGMPKERFSAEFPKEGPSILRIQQVVRGDSAAYFCASSPRGMNTEAFFGQGTRLTVV.

This clone was detected only once. The chain links TRBV5-8 to TRBJ1-5; no reliable D call. The CDR3 has 14 amino acids. The germline V gene has CDR1 SGHTS and CDR2 YDEGEE. Trimming cost V 3 bases and J 11 bases, with 18 bases left between them. The CDR3 DNA sequence: TGTGCCAGCAGCTACTCACTCACCGGGAGTGCCCAGCATTTT. This encodes CASSYSLTGSAQHF.

J is TRBJ1-1 and V is TRBV12-3 or TRBV12-4; a weak D match, TRBD1 (5 bases). Trimming removed 6 bases at V and 4 bases at J, with 12 bases between. The CDR3 is 13 amino acids. As DNA, the CDR3 is TGTGCCAGCAGCCCCGCGGGGACCACTGAAGCTTTCTTT. It codes for CASSPAGTTEAFF.

The chain employs TRBV11-2 and TRBJ1-1; D is unresolved. V lost 3 bases to trimming and J lost 3 bases, with 8 bases between them. Germline CDR1 is SGHAT and CDR2 is FQNNGV. CDR3 length: 13 residues. Here the CDR3 reads CASSFAMDTEAFF. DNA for the CDR3: TGTGCCAGCAGCTTCGCTATGGACACTGAAGCTTTCTTT.

This chain links TRBV4-2 with TRBJ1-2, with D possibly matching TRBD1 (5 bases). V was trimmed by 0 bases and J by 3 bases, leaving 17 bases between them. Germline-derived CDR1 and CDR2 are LGHNA and YNFKEQ. The CDR3 spans 17 residues. The DNA of the CDR3 is TGTGCCAGCAGCCAAGAGCAGGGATCGTGGGGATACTATGGCTACACCTTC. As protein: CASSQEQGSWGYYGYTF.

The chain is built from TRBV2 and TRBJ1-2; 9 bases line up with TRBD1. Losses at the gene ends were 6 bases for V and 3 bases for J; bases not matched to a gene: 8. This CDR3 region has 15 residues. The V gene's germline CDR1 is SNHLY and CDR2 FYNNEI. The CDR3 loop reads CASSAYGQGHYGYTF. In DNA form, the CDR3 reads TGTGCCAGCAGCGCCTACGGACAGGGGCACTATGGCTACACCTTC. The whole variable domain, remainder taken from reference TRBV2 and TRBJ1-2, is EPEVTQTPSHQVTQMGQEVILRCVPISNHLYFYWYRQILGQKVEFLVSFYNNEISEKSEIFDDQFSVERPDGSNFTLKIRSTKLEDSAMYFCASSAYGQGHYGYTFGSGTRLTVV.

This chain links TRBV19 with TRBJ1-2; tentatively, D is TRBD1 (5 bases). Trimming stripped 6 bases from V and 4 bases from J, with 15 bases between. CDR3 length equals 14 residues. CDR1 is LNHDA and CDR2 is SQIVND in the germline V gene (reference sequence). CDR3 loop: CASSPGGSRYGYTF. The CDR3 DNA reads TGTGCCAGTAGCCCGGGGGGGTCCCGCTATGGCTACACCTTC.

In its sample, this clone was seen once. The V call is TRBV10-3, the J call TRBJ2-2; D not resolved. Trimming removed 2 bases at V and 0 bases at J, with 7 bases between. The CDR3 spans 15 residues. The germline CDR1 and CDR2 sequences are ENHRY and SYGVKD. The CDR3 DNA reads TGTGCCATCAGTGAGAACTCTGCGAACACCGGGGAGCTGTTTTTT. Encoded protein: CAISENSANTGELFF.

The J gene is TRBJ2-2, the V gene TRBV11-3; D perhaps matches TRBD1 (6 bases). The CDR3 extends over 17 amino acids. Germline loops: CDR1 SGHNT, CDR2 YENEEA. The ends were cut back, 5 bases at V and 1 base at J, with 17 bases in the middle. The CDR3 reads CASSPPRGSMNTGELFF. The CDR3 coding sequence is TGTGCCAGCAGCCCGCCAAGGGGGTCCATGAACACCGGGGAGCTGTTTTTT.

This sequence joins TRBV11-3 and TRBJ1-3; D is unclear. CDR3 length: 13 residues. Trimming left V 3 bases short and J 7 bases short, with 10 bases between. Germline lookup yields CDR1 SGHNT and CDR2 YENEEA. The CDR3 spells CASSFEGWNTIYF. CDR3 nucleotide sequence: TGTGCCAGCAGCTTCGAGGGATGGAACACCATATATTTT.

The rearrangement uses TRBV14 and TRBJ2-7, with D perhaps matching TRBD1 (6 bases). The CDR3 contains 14 residues. Germline CDR1 and CDR2: SGHDN and FVKESK. Deletions cut 6 bases from V and 0 bases from J, with 12 bases between. CDR3 sequence: CASSKQGLSYEQYF. The CDR3 region has the DNA TGTGCCAGCAGTAAACAGGGTCTCTCCTACGAGCAGTACTTC.

CDR3 amino acids: CASSPGGLRSLAKNIQYF. CDR3 in DNA: TGTGCCAGCAGCCCCGGGGGGCTGCGGTCCTTAGCCAAAAACATTCAGTACTTC. The rearrangement uses TRBV11-3 and TRBJ2-4; weak D call: TRBD2 (7 bases). The CDR3 sequence is 18 residues long. V shed 5 bases and J shed 0 bases, with 20 bases lying between them. Germline-derived CDR1 and CDR2 are SGHNT and YENEEA. The variable domain in full, with the rest retrieved from reference TRBV11-3 and TRBJ2-4, is EAGVVQSPRYKIIEKKQPVAFWCNPISGHNTLYWYLQNLGQGPELLIRYENEEAVDDSQLPKDRFSAERLKGVDSTLKIQPAELGDSAVYLCASSPGGLRSLAKNIQYFGAGTRLSVL.

V usage is TRBV5-1 and J usage is TRBJ1-2, with D perhaps TRBD1 (5 bases). Germline CDR1 and CDR2: SGHRS and YFSETQ. CDR3 length equals 14 residues. V was clipped by 0 bases and J by 3 bases, with 9 bases between them. The CDR3 loop is CASSLAGRDYGYTF. In DNA, the CDR3 is TGCGCCAGCAGCTTGGCGGGGCGGGACTATGGCTACACCTTC.

The rearrangement joins TRBV13 to TRBJ1-4; TRBD1 matches at 9 bases. With V trimmed by 5 bases and J by 8 bases, 9 bases remained unmatched. CDR3 length equals 15 residues. Germline assignment: CDR1 PRHDT and CDR2 FYEKMQ (reference sequence). CDR3 nucleotide sequence: TGTGCCAGCAGCCAAGGGGGACAGGGCGGAGAAAAACTGTTTTTT. Amino acids: CASSQGGQGGEKLFF.

The chain carries TRBV5-5 and TRBJ2-1; D not certain. V lost 0 bases, J lost 1 base, and 2 bases lay in between. The V gene's germline CDR1 is SGHKS and CDR2 YYEKEE (reference sequence). This CDR3 spans 13 amino acids. CDR3 in amino acids: CASSLGSYNEQFF. The CDR3 coding sequence is TGTGCCAGCAGCTTGGGTTCCTACAATGAGCAGTTCTTC.

J is TRBJ2-4 and V is TRBV6-5; weak D call: TRBD2 (6 bases). This CDR3 spans 14 amino acids. Germline V gene lookup returns CDR1 MNHEY and CDR2 SVGAGI. V gave up 2 bases and J gave up 6 bases, with 11 bases separating them. The CDR3: CASSYAGGGNIQYF. Here the CDR3 DNA reads TGTGCCAGCAGTTACGCTGGGGGAGGAAACATTCAGTACTTC.

The rearrangement links TRBV12-3 or TRBV12-4 to TRBJ1-6; D not certain. V was clipped by 5 bases and J by 10 bases, with 12 bases between them. The CDR3 length is 13 residues. CDR3 coding DNA: TGTGCCAGCAGTCGGGGAGTGGAGTCACCCCTCCACTTT. It translates to CASSRGVESPLHF.

This rearrangement joins TRBV12-5 to TRBJ2-7; the match to TRBD2 covers 7 bases. Germline CDR1 LGHNT, CDR2 FRNRAP. The CDR3 length is 13 residues. V shed 4 bases, J shed 2 bases, and the junction held 2 bases outside the gene matches. The CDR3 DNA sequence: TGTGCTAGTGGTTGGGGGGGAACCTACGAGCAGTACTTC. Translating gives CASGWGGTYEQYF.

This clone was seen a handful of times. The chain recombines TRBV7-9 with TRBJ2-2; 8 nucleotides match TRBD1. The CDR3 contains 16 residues. The J segment lost 5 bases and the V segment lost 4 bases, leaving 9 bases of the junction unmatched. Per the germline V gene, CDR1 is SEHNR and CDR2 is FQNEAQ (reference sequence). The CDR3 region is CASSSRETGGTGELFF. The CDR3 nucleotides are TGTGCCAGCAGCTCTAGGGAAACAGGGGGAACCGGGGAGCTGTTTTTT. Filled out from reference TRBV7-9 and TRBJ2-2, the complete variable domain reads DTGVSQNPRHKITKRGQNVTFRCDPISEHNRLYWYRQTLGQGPEFLTYFQNEAQLEKSRLLSDRFSAERPKGSFSTLEIQRTEQGDSAMYLCASSSRETGGTGELFFGEGSRLTVL.

The genes are TRBV5-1 and TRBJ1-1, with 7 bases lining up with TRBD1. The V segment lost 4 bases and the J segment 1 base; nucleotides outside the gene matches: 4. The CDR3 contains 14 residues. CDR1 and CDR2 (germline): SGHRS, YFSETQ. The CDR3 DNA follows: TGCGCCAGCAGCGTAGGGACAGCGAACACTGAAGCTTTCTTT. Amino acids: CASSVGTANTEAFF. Based on the CDR3 plus reference TRBV5-1 and TRBJ1-1, the full variable domain is KAGVTQTPRYLIKTRGQQVTLSCSPISGHRSVSWYQQTPGQGLQFLFEYFSETQRNKGNFPGRFSGRQFSNSRSEMNVSTLELGDSALYLCASSVGTANTEAFFGQGTRLTVV.

V gene TRBV5-1 combines with J gene TRBJ1-4; tentatively, D is TRBD1 (5 bases). Germline CDR1 reads SGHRS; CDR2 reads YFSETQ. V lost 4 bases, J lost 3 bases, and 16 bases lay in between. The CDR3 has 16 amino acids. CDR3: CASSRNAGAPNEKLFF. The CDR3 region has the DNA TGCGCCAGCAGCAGAAACGCCGGGGCCCCTAATGAAAAACTGTTTTTT.

The rearrangement uses TRBV29-1 and TRBJ2-7; weak D call: TRBD1 (6 bases). CDR1 is SQVTM, CDR2 ANQGSEA, per germline. V lost 1 base to trimming and J lost 2 bases, with 18 bases between them. The CDR3 spans 16 residues. CDR3 bases: TGCAGCGTTGAAGGGGGGCAGCTACCTCCTACCTACGAGCAGTACGTC. It codes for CSVEGGQLPPTYEQYV.

The chain has TRBV7-2 and TRBJ1-4; weak D call: TRBD1 (6 bases). This CDR3 has 15 amino acids. Trimming cost V 5 bases and J 7 bases, with 17 bases left between them. Germline assignment: CDR1 SGHTA and CDR2 FQGNSA. The CDR3 sequence: CASSATGPGGEKLFF. The CDR3 region has the DNA TGTGCCAGCAGCGCGACAGGACCGGGGGGTGAAAAACTGTTTTTT.